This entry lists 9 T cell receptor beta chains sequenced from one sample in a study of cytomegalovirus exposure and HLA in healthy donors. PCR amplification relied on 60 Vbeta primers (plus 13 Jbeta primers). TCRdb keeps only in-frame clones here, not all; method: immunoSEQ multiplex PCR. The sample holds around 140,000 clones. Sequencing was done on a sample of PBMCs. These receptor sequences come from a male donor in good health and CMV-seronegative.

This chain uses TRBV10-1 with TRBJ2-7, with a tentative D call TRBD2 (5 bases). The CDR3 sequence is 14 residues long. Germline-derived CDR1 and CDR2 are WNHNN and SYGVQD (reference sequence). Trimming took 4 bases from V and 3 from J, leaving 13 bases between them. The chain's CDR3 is CASSVGDRGYEQYF. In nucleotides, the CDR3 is TGCGCCAGCAGTGTTGGGGATCGGGGCTACGAGCAGTACTTC.

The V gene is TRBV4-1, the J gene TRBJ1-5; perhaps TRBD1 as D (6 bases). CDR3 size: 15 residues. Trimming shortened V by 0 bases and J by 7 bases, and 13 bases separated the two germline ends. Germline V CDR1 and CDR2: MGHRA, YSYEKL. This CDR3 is CASSQESRGMQPQHF. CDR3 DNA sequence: TGCGCCAGCAGCCAAGAAAGCAGGGGAATGCAGCCCCAGCATTTT.

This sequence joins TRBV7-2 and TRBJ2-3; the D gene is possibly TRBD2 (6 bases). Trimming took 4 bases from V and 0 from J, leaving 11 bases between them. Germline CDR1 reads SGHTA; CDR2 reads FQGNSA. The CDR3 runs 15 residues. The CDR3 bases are TGTGCCAGCAGCTCTATCGGGGGAAGCACAGATACGCAGTATTTT. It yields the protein CASSSIGGSTDTQYF.

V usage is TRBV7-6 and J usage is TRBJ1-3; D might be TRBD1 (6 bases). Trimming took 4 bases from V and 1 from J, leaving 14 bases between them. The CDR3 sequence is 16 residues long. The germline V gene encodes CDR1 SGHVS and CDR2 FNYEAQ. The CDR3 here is CASSSPIRGSGNTIYF. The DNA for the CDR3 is TGTGCCAGCAGCTCACCGATCAGGGGATCTGGAAACACCATATATTTT.

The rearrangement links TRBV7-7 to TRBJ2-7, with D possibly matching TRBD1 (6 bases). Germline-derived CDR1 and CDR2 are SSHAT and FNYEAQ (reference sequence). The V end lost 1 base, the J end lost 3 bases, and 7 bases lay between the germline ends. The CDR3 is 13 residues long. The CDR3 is CASSLGQDYEQYF. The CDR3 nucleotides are TGTGCCAGCAGCTTAGGACAGGACTACGAGCAGTACTTC. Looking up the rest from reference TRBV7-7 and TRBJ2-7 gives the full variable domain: GAGVSQSPRYKVTKRGQDVTLRCDPISSHATLYWYQQALGQGPEFLTYFNYEAQPDKSGLPSDRFSAERPEGSISTLTIQRTEQRDSAMYRCASSLGQDYEQYFGPGTRLTVT.

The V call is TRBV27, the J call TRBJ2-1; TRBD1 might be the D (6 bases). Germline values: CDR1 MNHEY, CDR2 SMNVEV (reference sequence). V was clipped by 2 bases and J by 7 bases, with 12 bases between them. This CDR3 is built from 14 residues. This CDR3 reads CASSLRQVRNEQFF. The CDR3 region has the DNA TGTGCCAGCAGTTTACGACAGGTTCGGAATGAGCAGTTCTTC.

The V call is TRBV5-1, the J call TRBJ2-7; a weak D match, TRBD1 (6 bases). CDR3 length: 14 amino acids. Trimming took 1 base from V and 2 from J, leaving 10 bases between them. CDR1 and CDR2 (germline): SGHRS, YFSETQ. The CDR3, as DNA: TGCGCCAGCAGCTTGACAGGGCCCCCCTACGAGCAGTACTTC. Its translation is CASSLTGPPYEQYF.

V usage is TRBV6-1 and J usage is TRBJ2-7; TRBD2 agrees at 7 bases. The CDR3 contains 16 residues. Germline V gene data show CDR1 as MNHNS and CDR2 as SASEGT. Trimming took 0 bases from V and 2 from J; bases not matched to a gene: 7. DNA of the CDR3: TGTGCCAGCAGTGAAGCCCGGCTAGCGGCGACCTACGAGCAGTACTTC. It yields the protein CASSEARLAATYEQYF.

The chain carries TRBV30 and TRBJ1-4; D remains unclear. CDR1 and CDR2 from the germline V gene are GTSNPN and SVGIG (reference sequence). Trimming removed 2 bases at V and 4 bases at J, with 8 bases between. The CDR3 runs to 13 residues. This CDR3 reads CAWSRQINEKLFF. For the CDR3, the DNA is TGTGCCTGGAGTCGTCAGATTAATGAAAAACTGTTTTTT. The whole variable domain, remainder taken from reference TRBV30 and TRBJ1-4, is SQTIHQWPATLVQPVGSPLSLECTVEGTSNPNLYWYRQAAGRGLQLLFYSVGIGQISSEVPQNLSASRPQDRQFILSSKKLLLSDSGFYLCAWSRQINEKLFFGSGTQLSVL.